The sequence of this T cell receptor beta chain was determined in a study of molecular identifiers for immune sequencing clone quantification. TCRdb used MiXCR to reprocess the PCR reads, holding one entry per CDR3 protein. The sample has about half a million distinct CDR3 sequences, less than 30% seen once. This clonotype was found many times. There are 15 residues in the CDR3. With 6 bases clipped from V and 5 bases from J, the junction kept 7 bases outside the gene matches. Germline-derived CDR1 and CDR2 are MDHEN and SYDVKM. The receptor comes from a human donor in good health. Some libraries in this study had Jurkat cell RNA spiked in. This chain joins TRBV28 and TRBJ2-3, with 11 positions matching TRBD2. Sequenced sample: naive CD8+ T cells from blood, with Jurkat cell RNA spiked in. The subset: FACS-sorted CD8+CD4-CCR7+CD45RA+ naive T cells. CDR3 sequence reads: CASRTGLAVGDTQYF. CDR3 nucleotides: TGTGCCAGCAGAACGGGACTAGCGGTTGGAGATACGCAGTATTTT.